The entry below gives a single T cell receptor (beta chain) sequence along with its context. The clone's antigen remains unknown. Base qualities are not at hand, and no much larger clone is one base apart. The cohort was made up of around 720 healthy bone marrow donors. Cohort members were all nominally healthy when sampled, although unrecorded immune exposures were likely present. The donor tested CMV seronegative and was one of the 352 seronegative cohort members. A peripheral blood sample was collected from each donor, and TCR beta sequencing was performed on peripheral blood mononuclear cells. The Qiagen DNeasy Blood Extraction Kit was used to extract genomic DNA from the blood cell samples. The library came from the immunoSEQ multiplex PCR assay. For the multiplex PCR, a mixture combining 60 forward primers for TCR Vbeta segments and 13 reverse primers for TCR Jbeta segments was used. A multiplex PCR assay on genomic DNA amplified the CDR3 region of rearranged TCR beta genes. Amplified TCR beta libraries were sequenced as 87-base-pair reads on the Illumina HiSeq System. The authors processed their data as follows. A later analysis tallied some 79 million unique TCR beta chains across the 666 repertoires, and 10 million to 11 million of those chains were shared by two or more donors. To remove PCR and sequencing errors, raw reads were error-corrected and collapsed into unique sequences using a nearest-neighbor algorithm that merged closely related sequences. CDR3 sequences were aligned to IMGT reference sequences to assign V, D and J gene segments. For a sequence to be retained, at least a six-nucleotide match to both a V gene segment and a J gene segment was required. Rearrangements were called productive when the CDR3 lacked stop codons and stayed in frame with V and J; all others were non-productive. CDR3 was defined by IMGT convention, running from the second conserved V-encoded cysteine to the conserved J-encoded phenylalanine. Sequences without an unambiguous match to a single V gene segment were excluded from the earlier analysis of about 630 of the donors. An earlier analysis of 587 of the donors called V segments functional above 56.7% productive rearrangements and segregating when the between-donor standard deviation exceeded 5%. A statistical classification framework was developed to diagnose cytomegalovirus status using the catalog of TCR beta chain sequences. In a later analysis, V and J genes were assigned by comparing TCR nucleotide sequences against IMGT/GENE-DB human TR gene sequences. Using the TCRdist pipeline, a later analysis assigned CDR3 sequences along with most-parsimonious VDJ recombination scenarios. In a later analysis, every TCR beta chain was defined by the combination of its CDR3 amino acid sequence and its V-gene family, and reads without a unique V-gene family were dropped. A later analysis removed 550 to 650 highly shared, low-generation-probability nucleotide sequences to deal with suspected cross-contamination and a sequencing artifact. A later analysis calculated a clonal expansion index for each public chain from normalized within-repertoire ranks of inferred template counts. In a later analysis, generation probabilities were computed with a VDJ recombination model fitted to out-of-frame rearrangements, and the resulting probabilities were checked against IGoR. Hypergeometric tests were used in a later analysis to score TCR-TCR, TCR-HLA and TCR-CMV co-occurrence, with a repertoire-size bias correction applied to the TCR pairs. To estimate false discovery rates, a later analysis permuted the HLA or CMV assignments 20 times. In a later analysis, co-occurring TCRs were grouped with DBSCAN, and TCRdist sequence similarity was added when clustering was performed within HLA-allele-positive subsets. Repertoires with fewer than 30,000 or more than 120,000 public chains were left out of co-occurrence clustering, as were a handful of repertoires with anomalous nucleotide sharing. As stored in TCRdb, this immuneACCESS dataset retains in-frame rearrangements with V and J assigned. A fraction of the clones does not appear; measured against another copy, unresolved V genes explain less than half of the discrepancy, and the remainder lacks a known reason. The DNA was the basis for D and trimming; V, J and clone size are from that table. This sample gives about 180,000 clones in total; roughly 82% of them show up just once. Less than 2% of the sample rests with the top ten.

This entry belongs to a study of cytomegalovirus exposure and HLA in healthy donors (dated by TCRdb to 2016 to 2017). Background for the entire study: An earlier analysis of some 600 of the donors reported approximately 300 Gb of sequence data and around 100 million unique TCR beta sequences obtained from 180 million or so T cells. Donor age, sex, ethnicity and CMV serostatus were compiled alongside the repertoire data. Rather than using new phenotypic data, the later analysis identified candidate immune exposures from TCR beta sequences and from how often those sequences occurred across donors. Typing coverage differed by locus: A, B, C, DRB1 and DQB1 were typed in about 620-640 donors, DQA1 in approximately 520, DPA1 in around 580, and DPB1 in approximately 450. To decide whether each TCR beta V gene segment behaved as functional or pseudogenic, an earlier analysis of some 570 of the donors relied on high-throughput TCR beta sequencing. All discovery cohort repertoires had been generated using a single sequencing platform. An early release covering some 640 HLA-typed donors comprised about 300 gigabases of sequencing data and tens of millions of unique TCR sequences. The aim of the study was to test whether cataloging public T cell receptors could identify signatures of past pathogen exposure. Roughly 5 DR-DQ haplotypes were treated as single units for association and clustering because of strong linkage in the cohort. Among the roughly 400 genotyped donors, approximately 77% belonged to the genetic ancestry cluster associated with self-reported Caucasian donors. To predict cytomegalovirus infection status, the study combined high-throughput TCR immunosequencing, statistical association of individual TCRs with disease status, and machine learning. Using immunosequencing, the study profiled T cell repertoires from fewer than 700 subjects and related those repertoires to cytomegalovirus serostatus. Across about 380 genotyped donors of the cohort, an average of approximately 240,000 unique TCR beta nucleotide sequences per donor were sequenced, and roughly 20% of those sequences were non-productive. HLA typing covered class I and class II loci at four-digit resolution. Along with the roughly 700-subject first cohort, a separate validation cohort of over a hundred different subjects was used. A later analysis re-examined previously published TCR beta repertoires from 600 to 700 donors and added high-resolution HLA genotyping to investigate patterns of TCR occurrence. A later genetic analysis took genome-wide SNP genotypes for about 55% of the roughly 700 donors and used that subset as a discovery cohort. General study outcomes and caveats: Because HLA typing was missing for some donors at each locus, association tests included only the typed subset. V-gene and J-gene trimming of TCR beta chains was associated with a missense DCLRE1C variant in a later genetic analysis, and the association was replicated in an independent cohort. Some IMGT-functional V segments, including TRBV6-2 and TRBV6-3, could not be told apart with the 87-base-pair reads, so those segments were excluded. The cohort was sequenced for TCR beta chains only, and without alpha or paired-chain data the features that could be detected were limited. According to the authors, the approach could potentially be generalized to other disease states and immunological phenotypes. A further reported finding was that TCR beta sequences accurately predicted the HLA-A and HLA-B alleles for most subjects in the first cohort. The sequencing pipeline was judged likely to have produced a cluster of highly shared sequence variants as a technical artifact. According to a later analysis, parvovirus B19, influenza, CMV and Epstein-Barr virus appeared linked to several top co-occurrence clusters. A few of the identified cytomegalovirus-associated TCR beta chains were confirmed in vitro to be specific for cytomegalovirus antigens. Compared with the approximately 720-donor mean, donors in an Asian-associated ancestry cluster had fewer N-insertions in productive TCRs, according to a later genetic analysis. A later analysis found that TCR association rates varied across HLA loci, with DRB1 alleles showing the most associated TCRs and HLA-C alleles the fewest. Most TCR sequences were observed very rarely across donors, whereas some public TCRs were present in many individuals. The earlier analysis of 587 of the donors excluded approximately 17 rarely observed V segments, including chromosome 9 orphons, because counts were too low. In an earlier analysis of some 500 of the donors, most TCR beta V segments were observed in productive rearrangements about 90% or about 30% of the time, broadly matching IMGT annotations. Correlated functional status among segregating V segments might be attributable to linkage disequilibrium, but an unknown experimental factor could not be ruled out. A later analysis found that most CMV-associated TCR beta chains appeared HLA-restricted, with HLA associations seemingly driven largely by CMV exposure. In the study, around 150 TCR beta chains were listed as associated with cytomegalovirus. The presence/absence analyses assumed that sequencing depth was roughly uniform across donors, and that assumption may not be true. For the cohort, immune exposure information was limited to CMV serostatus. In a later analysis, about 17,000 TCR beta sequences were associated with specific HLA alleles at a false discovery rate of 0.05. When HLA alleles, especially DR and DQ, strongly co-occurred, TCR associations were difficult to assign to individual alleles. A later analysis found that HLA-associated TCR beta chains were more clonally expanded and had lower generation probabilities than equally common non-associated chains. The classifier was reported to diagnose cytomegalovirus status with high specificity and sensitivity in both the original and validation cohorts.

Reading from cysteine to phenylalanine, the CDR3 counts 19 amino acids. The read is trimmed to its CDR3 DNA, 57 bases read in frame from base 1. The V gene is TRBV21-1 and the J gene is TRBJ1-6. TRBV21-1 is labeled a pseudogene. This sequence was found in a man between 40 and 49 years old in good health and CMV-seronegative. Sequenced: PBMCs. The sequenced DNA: TGTGCCAGCATCCCCGGGGAGCCGATGGCGACGATCAATAATTCACCCCTCCACTTT. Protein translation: CASIPGEPMATINNSPLHF.